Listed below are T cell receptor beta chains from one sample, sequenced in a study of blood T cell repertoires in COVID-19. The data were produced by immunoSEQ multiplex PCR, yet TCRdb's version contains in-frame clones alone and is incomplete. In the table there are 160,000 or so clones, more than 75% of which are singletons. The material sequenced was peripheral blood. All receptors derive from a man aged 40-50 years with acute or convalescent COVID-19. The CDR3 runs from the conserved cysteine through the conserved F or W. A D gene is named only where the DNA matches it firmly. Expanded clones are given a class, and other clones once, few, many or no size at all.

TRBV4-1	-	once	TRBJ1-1	TGCGCCAGCAGCCAAGATTTTATAACGACGGGCTTT	CASSQDFITTGF
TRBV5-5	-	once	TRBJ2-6	TGTGCCAGCAGCTTGGAAGATACGAGCTCTGGGGCCAACGTCCTGACTTTC	CASSLEDTSSGANVLTF
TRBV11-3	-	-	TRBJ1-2	TGTGCCAGCAGCTTAGGAGGGTCAGAAGGCTACACCTTC	CASSLGGSEGYTF
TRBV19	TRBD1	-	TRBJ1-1	TGTGCCAGTAGTTTTCGGACAGGGACTTACACTGAAGCTTTCTTT	CASSFRTGTYTEAFF
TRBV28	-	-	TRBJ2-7	TGTGCCAGCAGTTCGGGCTCAGGGGCGGTCTACGAGCAGTACTTC	CASSSGSGAVYEQYF
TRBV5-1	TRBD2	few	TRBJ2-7	TGCGCCAGCACCCTTAGCGGGGGACCTAACTTCTACGAGCAGTACTTC	CASTLSGGPNFYEQYF
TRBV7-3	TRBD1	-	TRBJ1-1	TGTGCCAGCAGCTTATCCCTGGGACAGGGGGCGTCGAACACTGAAGCTTTCTTT	CASSLSLGQGASNTEAFF
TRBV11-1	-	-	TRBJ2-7	TGTGCCAGCAGCTTAGACGGACAAGTCTTCGGGTACGAGCAGTACTTC	CASSLDGQVFGYEQYF
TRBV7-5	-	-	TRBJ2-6	TGTGCCAGAAGCTGCAATGACAGCTCTGGGGCCAACGTCCTGACTTTC	CARSCNDSSGANVLTF
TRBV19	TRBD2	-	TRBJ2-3	TGTGCCAGTAGTTTCTCGACTAGCGGGGGGGCTGTAACAGATACGCAGTATTTT	CASSFSTSGGAVTDTQYF
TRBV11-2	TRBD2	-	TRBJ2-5	TGTGCCAGCAGCCCCTGGGTAGCGGGGCCGGAGACCCAGTACTTC	CASSPWVAGPETQYF
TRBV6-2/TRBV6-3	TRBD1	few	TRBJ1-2	TGTGCCAGCAGCCCGGCGTGGACAGGGAATATCTATGGCTACACCTTC	CASSPAWTGNIYGYTF
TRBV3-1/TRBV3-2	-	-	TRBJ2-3	TGTGCCAGCAGCTCCGCCTCCTCGACTCCGCAGTATTTT	CASSSASSTPQYF
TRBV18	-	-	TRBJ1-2	TGTGCCAGCTCACCTGTCTACGACTTCAACTATGGCTACACCTTC	CASSPVYDFNYGYTF
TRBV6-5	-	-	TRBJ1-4	TGTGCCAGCAGTAGCGACCGAAAACTGTTTTTT	CASSSDRKLFF
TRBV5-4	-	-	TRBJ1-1	TGTGCCAGCAGCTTGGCAGAACAGGGGAACACTGAAGCTTTCTTT	CASSLAEQGNTEAFF
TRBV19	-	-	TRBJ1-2	TGTGCCAGTAGTATTACAGATAACTATGGCTACACCTTC	CASSITDNYGYTF
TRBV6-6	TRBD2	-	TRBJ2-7	TGTGCCAGCAGTCCCGCCGCACCCATAGCGGGGGGGGCAACCTCCTACGAGCAGTACTTC	CASSPAAPIAGGATSYEQYF
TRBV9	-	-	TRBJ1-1	TGTGCCAGCAGCGTAGGGGTACAGGGTGGCACTGAAGCTTTCTTT	CASSVGVQGGTEAFF
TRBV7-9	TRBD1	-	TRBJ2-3	TGTGCCAGCAGCTTTCCCCCAGGGGGAGACCGAGATACGCAGTATTTT	CASSFPPGGDRDTQYF
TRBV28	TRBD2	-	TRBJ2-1	TGTGCCAGCAGATCCCTTGGGAGGGGAGGATACAATGAGCAGTTCTTC	CASRSLGRGGYNEQFF
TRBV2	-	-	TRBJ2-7	TGTGCCAGCAGTGAAGCGCGGACTTCCCTCGGCGAGCAGTACTTC	CASSEARTSLGEQYF
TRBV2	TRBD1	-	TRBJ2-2	TGTGCCAGCAGTCCCGGGACAGGAGCCCCTGGGGAGCTGTTTTTT	CASSPGTGAPGELFF
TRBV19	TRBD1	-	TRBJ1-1	TGTGCCAGTAGTATCCCCAGGGGGAGGATGAACACTGAAGCTTTCTTT	CASSIPRGRMNTEAFF
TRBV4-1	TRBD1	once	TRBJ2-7	TGCGCCAGCAGCGAGACTTCGGGACAGGGCTTCTACGAGCAGTACTTC	CASSETSGQGFYEQYF
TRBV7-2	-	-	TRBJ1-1	TGTGCCAGCGGCCTACAGGAAGGAGCTTTCTTT	CASGLQEGAFF
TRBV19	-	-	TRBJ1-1	TGTGCCAGTAGTTTGGACAGCGTTACTGAAGCTTTCTTT	CASSLDSVTEAFF
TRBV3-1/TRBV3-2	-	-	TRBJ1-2	TGTGCCAGCAGCCAACCGAACTATGGCTACACCTTC	CASSQPNYGYTF
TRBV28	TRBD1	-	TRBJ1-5	TGTGCCAGCAGGGGTTGGACAGGGGGAAGCAATCAGCCCCAGCATTTT	CASRGWTGGSNQPQHF
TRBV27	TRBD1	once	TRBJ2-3	TGTGCCAGCAGAGGGACAGGTACAGATACGCAGTATTTT	CASRGTGTDTQYF
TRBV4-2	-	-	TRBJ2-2	TGTGCCAGCAGCCAAGAAGACCCGAAGGGAGCCGGGGAGCTGTTTTTT	CASSQEDPKGAGELFF
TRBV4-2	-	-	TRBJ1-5	TGTGCCAGCAGCCAGGGTCCAGGAACGAATCAGCCCCAGCATTTT	CASSQGPGTNQPQHF
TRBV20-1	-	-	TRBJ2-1	TGCAGTCTCCGCTCCTACAATGAGCAGTTCTTC	CSLRSYNEQFF
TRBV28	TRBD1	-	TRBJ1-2	TGTGCCAGCAGTTCGCTTTCCGGATCAGGGGGGTGGGATGGCTACACCTTC	CASSSLSGSGGWDGYTF
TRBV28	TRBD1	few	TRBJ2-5	TGTGCCGCAGAGACAGGGAAAGAGACCCAGTACTTC	CAAETGKETQYF
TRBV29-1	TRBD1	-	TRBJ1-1	TGCAGCGTTGACCCAGGGGGCGGCACTGAAGCTTTCTTT	CSVDPGGGTEAFF
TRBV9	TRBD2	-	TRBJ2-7	TGTGCCAGCAGCCCCACCCCGGGACTAGAAGGCGAGCAGTACTTC	CASSPTPGLEGEQYF
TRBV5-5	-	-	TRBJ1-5	TGTGCCAGCAGCTTGGGGAGGCTTACTAATCAGCCCCAGCATTTT	CASSLGRLTNQPQHF
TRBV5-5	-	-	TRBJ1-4	TGTGCCACGCACAGGGTTCCTACAACTAATGAAAAACTGTTTTTT	CATHRVPTTNEKLFF
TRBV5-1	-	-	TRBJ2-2	TGCGCCAGCAGCTTGTCAGGGGGAGGCACCGGGGAGCTGTTTTTT	CASSLSGGGTGELFF
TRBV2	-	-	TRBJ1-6	TGTGCCAGCAGTGTTCCCCAGGGTGGTTCACCCCTCCACTTT	CASSVPQGGSPLHF
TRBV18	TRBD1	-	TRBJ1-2	TGTGCCAGCTCACCGGGACAGGAAGAGAGCTACACCTTC	CASSPGQEESYTF
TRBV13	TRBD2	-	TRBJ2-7	TGTGCCAGCAGCGCACCCGTGGGGCTAGCGGTCTCCTACGAGCAGTACTTC	CASSAPVGLAVSYEQYF
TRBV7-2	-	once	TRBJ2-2	TGTGCCAGCAGCTTAAAGGGGCGCCCGAACACCGGGGAGCTGTTTTTT	CASSLKGRPNTGELFF
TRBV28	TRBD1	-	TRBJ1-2	TGTGCCAGCAGTTTCACCACAGGGGGGGGCTATGGCTACACCTTC	CASSFTTGGGYGYTF
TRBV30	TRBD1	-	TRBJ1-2	TGTGCCTGGGGGACAGGGGGCGTAAACTATGGCTACACCTTC	CAWGTGGVNYGYTF
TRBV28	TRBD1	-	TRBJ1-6	TGTGCCAGCAGTCCACCTTACAGGGGCGCGGATTCACCCCTCCACTTT	CASSPPYRGADSPLHF
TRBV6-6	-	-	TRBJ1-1	TGTGCCAGCAGTTACAGCGGGGGGGAGTGGACTGAAGCTTTCTTT	CASSYSGGEWTEAFF
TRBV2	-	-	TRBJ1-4	TGTGCCAGCAGTTACCAGGGAGAAAAACTGTTTTTT	CASSYQGEKLFF
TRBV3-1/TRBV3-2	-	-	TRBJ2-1	TGTGCCAGCAGCCACGACCGGGATGCTGAGCAGTTCTTC	CASSHDRDAEQFF